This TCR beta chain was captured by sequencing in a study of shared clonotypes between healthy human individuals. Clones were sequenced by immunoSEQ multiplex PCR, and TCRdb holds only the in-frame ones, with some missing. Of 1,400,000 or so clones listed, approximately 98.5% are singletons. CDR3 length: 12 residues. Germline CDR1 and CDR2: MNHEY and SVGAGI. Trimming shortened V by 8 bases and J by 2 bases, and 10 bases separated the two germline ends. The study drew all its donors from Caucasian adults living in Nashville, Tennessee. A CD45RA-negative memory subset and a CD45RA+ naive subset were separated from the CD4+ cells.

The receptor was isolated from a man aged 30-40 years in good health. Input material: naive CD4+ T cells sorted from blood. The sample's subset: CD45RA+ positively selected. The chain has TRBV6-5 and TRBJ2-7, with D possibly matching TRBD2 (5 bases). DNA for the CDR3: TGTGCCAGCGCAAAGCGGCCCTACGAGCAGTACTTC. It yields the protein CASAKRPYEQYF.